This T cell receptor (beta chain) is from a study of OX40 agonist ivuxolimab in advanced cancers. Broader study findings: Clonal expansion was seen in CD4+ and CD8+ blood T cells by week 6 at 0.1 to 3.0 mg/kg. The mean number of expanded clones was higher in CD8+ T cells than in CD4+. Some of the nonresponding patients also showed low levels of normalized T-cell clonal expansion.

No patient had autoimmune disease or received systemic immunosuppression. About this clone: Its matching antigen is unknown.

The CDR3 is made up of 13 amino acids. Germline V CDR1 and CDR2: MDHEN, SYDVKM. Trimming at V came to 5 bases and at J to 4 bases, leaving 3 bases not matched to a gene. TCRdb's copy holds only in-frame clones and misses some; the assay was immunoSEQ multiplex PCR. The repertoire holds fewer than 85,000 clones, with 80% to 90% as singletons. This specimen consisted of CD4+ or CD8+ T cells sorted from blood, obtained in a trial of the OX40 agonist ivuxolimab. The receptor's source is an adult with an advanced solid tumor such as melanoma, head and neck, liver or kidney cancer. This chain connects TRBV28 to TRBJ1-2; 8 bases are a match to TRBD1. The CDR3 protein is CASSLDRAYGYTF. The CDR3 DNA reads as TGTGCCAGCAGTCTGGACAGGGCCTATGGCTACACCTTC.